This entry features one T cell receptor (beta chain) sequence. Its antigen is unknown. V shed 0 bases and J 4 bases; nucleotides not matched to a gene: 5. Germline CDR1 is SGHTS and CDR2 is YDEGEE. The CDR3 totals 15 residues. The authors sorted CD4+ naive, central memory, regulatory and stem cell-like memory cells via CD45RO/CCR7/CD25/CD127/CD95/CD27. The entry originates in a study of beta chain features in type 1 diabetes. General study findings and limits: People with Type 1 diabetes carried modestly yet significantly shorter TCRB CDR3s in all four CD4+ subsets.

As every portion of the isolated RNA was reverse transcribed, the sequencing read expressed TCRB transcripts. Sequencing used immunoSEQ multiplex PCR; TCRdb keeps in-frame clones, though not all of them. This table has almost 350,000 clones, approximately 9.7% appearing once. The sample taken for sequencing was central memory CD4+ T cells from blood. This chain uses TRBV5-8 with TRBJ1-1; 8 nucleotides agree with TRBD1. This receptor was taken from a man aged 25 to 45 with type 1 diabetes. The chain's CDR3 is CASSLVRQGATEAFF. The CDR3 coding sequence is TGTGCCAGCAGCTTGGTGCGGCAGGGGGCCACTGAAGCTTTCTTT.